A single sample gave rise to the 5 T cell receptor beta chains below, sequenced in a study of T-cell reconstitution after alpha-beta-depleted transplantation in children. Unique molecular identifiers tagged the TCRbeta library. TCRdb fed the PCR reads into MiXCR, producing one record per CDR3 protein. In the table there are 700,000 to 950,000 distinct CDR3 sequences, around 17% of which are singletons. Sequencing used PBMCs, mostly from graft donor cells, obtained 360 days after TCRalphabeta/CD19-depleted stem cell transplant. The receptors stem from a male patient younger than 18 who had a stem cell transplant for acute lymphoblastic leukemia, so the T cells may come from the graft donor.

The chain links TRBV15 to TRBJ1-3; 8 positions match TRBD1. Germline V gene data show CDR1 as LNHNV and CDR2 as YYDKDF (reference sequence). V shed 2 bases, J shed 3 bases, and the junction held 3 bases outside the gene matches. The CDR3 is 15 amino acids. DNA for the CDR3: TGTGCCACCAGCAGACAGGGGGCGAATGGAAACACCATATATTTT. Its translation: CATSRQGANGNTIYF.

Here the CDR3 DNA reads TGTGCCAGCACCTACGTTTATGATAGCGGGAGTGCTTACAATGAGCAGTTCTTC. It is translated as CASTYVYDSGSAYNEQFF. The rearrangement uses TRBV6-5 and TRBJ2-1; the match to TRBD2 covers 9 bases. The CDR3 consists of 18 residues. CDR1 MNHEY and CDR2 SVGAGI come from the germline V gene. Losses at the gene ends were 7 bases for V and 4 bases for J; bases not matched to a gene: 17.

The V call is TRBV20-1, the J call TRBJ2-3; 8 bases are a match to TRBD2. The CDR3 runs 15 residues. Trimming at V came to 6 bases and at J to 6 bases, leaving 14 bases not matched to a gene. Germline loops: CDR1 DFQATT, CDR2 SNEGSKA (reference sequence). This chain's CDR3 is CSADLTGGNWDTQYF. The CDR3 bases are TGCAGTGCAGATCTGACGGGAGGGAATTGGGATACGCAGTATTTT.

The chain couples TRBV29-1 to TRBJ2-7; 12 bases agree with TRBD1. The trim removed 6 bases at V and 5 bases at J, leaving 8 bases unmatched. There are 14 residues in the CDR3. CDR1 SQVTM and CDR2 ANQGSEA come from the germline V gene. The CDR3 region is CSVSPGQGANEQYF. The DNA for the CDR3 is TGCAGCGTATCTCCGGGACAGGGGGCCAACGAGCAGTACTTC.

This clonotype has a handful of counts. V usage is TRBV25-1 and J usage is TRBJ2-2, with D maybe TRBD1 (6 bases). The germline V and J ends were trimmed by 6 bases and 2 bases, with 10 bases remaining between them. The CDR3 totals 14 residues. Germline loops: CDR1 MGHDK, CDR2 SYGVNS. CDR3 in amino acids: CASSWTDNTGELFF. The CDR3 DNA reads TGTGCCAGCAGCTGGACAGATAACACCGGGGAGCTGTTTTTT.